One sample yielded the 3 T cell receptor beta chains listed below, sequenced in a study of vaccination effects on CD4 cells after COVID-19. The antigens for these receptors are not known. CD4+ T cells were isolated after less than 12 days of culture. Measured with immunoSEQ multiplex PCR; TCRdb has only the in-frame clones, and not every one. The sample lists about 74,000 clones; 75% to 80% were seen once. The sequencing used CD4+ T cells from PBMCs cultured without peptide, collected before COVID-19 vaccination. The receptors shown here come from a human donor who received a COVID-19 vaccine.

This clone occurred a few times. The gene calls are TRBV7-3 and TRBJ2-7; no clear D gene. Germline assignment: CDR1 SGHTA and CDR2 FQGTGA. The CDR3 extends over 13 amino acids. Deletions cut 5 bases from V and 6 bases from J, with 14 bases between. The CDR3 coding sequence is TGTGCCAGCAGCGCCTGGGGATGCCGCGAGCAGTACGTC. Translated, it gives CASSAWGCREQYV.

The V gene is TRBV2, the J gene TRBJ2-5; 11 nucleotides line up with TRBD1. Germline CDR1 SNHLY, CDR2 FYNNEI. The CDR3 has 16 amino acids. V was pared by 5 bases and J by 4 bases, with 9 bases of the junction left unmatched. CDR3 sequence reads: CASSLLGQGGRETQYF. The CDR3 coding sequence is TGTGCCAGCAGTCTTTTGGGACAGGGGGGTCGAGAGACCCAGTACTTC.

This clone was seen only once. The J gene is TRBJ2-5, the V gene TRBV5-1; no definite D call. Germline values: CDR1 SGHRS, CDR2 YFSETQ. Trimming left V 1 base short and J 2 bases short, with 3 bases between. The length of the CDR3 is 12 residues. CDR3 region: CASSLLQETQYF. For the CDR3, the DNA is TGCGCCAGCAGCTTGTTGCAAGAGACCCAGTACTTC. The full variable domain, its missing parts supplied by reference TRBV5-1 and TRBJ2-5, is KAGVTQTPRYLIKTRGQQVTLSCSPISGHRSVSWYQQTPGQGLQFLFEYFSETQRNKGNFPGRFSGRQFSNSRSEMNVSTLELGDSALYLCASSLLQETQYFGPGTRLLVL.